These 24 T cell receptor beta chains share one sample of origin, sequenced in a study of T-cell reconstitution after alpha-beta-depleted transplantation in children. Unique molecular identifiers were used to barcode this TCRbeta library. TCRdb ran MiXCR on the PCR reads and lists one entry per CDR3 protein. The sample consists of approximately 350,000 distinct CDR3 sequences, around 10% of them appearing once. The starting material was PBMCs from the stem cell graft donor, obtained from the stem cell graft. These TCRs come from a human donor who donated a stem cell graft to a child with acute lymphoblastic leukemia.

The V call is TRBV27, the J call TRBJ2-5; TRBD1 or TRBD2 may be the D gene (5 bases each). V was cut by 2 bases and J by 5 bases, with 9 bases left in between. CDR1 and CDR2 (germline): MNHEY, SMNVEV (reference sequence). This CDR3 has 13 amino acids. The CDR3 nucleotides are TGTGCCAGCAGTTTAGCCAGGGAGGAGACCCAGTACTTC. It is translated as CASSLAREETQYF.

The genes are TRBV7-3 and TRBJ2-1, with a weak D call TRBD1 (6 bases). Per germline, CDR1 SGHTA and CDR2 FQGTGA. V was shortened by 1 base and J by 10 bases, with 14 bases between the two germline ends. The CDR3 covers 14 residues. As DNA, the CDR3 is TGTGCCAGCAGCTTAAAGCCCCCAAGGGGGGAGCAGTTCTTC. Translated: CASSLKPPRGEQFF.

This clonotype was seen only a few times. This chain joins TRBV7-9 and TRBJ2-1, with D possibly being TRBD1 or TRBD2 (5 bases each). V lost 4 bases and J 8 bases, leaving 12 bases between the germline ends. CDR1 is SEHNR and CDR2 is FQNEAQ in the germline V gene (reference sequence). This CDR3 is built from 13 residues. The CDR3 loop is CASSSWGLDEQFF. The CDR3, as DNA: TGTGCCAGCAGCTCGTGGGGGTTGGATGAGCAGTTCTTC.

Many counts were recorded for this clonotype. This chain uses TRBV20-1 with TRBJ2-1; 13 positions match TRBD2. After removal of 4 bases from V and 8 bases from J, the junction contained 8 bases not matched to a gene. CDR1 and CDR2 (germline): DFQATT, SNEGSKA (reference sequence). This CDR3 contains 15 residues. In DNA form, the CDR3 reads TGCAGTGCTAAAAAACTAGCGGGAGGGCCTTATGAGCAGTTCTTC. Translated: CSAKKLAGGPYEQFF.

The chain uses TRBV4-3 and TRBJ2-7, with 15 bases identical to TRBD2. This CDR3 region has 19 residues. Germline values: CDR1 LGHNA, CDR2 YSLEER. The ends lost 4 bases at V and 4 bases at J; junction bases unmatched: 14. The CDR3 protein is CASSPLLDIGTSGRYEQYF. In DNA form, the CDR3 reads TGCGCCAGCAGCCCCTTATTGGACATCGGGACTAGCGGGAGGTACGAGCAGTACTTC.

This clonotype was found a few times. The chain uses TRBV6-5 and TRBJ2-7; no firm D call. This CDR3 comprises 16 residues. Germline V gene lookup returns CDR1 MNHEY and CDR2 SVGAGI. Trimming left V 0 bases short and J 4 bases short, with 16 bases between. CDR3: CASSYSKVSYQYEQYF. The CDR3 bases are TGTGCCAGCAGTTACTCGAAGGTTTCCTACCAATACGAGCAGTACTTC.

This chain links TRBV12-3 or TRBV12-4 with TRBJ1-2; possible D gene TRBD1, 5 bases. The CDR3 has 15 amino acids. With 3 bases removed from V and 0 bases from J, the gap between germline ends came to 11 bases. The CDR3 nucleotides are TGTGCCAGCAGTTTGGAGGGGATAGCTAACTATGGCTACACCTTC. Its translation is CASSLEGIANYGYTF.

This clonotype appeared a few times. V usage is TRBV5-1 and J usage is TRBJ1-4, with D possibly matching TRBD1 (5 bases). Trimming stripped 3 bases from V and 5 bases from J, with 14 bases between. The CDR3 loop spans 15 amino acids. Germline loops: CDR1 SGHRS, CDR2 YFSETQ. This CDR3 is CASSYSGTQNEKLFF. CDR3 sequence (DNA): TGCGCCAGCAGCTACTCCGGGACTCAGAATGAAAAACTGTTTTTT.

The chain combines TRBV12-3 or TRBV12-4 with TRBJ2-5, with 11 bases lining up with TRBD2. With 5 bases clipped from V and 1 base from J, the junction kept 6 bases outside the gene matches. The CDR3 extends over 16 amino acids. CDR3 in amino acids: CASSPPGLAVQETQYF. In DNA form, the CDR3 reads TGTGCCAGCAGTCCACCGGGACTAGCGGTCCAAGAGACCCAGTACTTC.

There are a few counts of this clonotype. The V gene is TRBV29-1, the J gene TRBJ1-2; D remains unclear. Trimming took 1 base from V and 8 from J, leaving 8 bases between them. This CDR3 contains 11 residues. From germline, CDR1 is SQVTM and CDR2 ANQGSEA. CDR3 sequence (DNA): TGCAGCGTTGAAGCCCCGGGAGGCTACACCTTC. Translation: CSVEAPGGYTF. Full variable domain (remainder filled in from reference TRBV29-1 and TRBJ1-2): SAVISQKPSRDICQRGTSLTIQCQVDSQVTMMFWYRQQPGQSLTLIATANQGSEATYESGFVIDKFPISRPNLTFSTLTVSNMSPEDSSIYLCSVEAPGGYTFGSGTRLTVV.

The chain couples TRBV4-3 to TRBJ2-1; D is unresolved. The germline CDR1 and CDR2 sequences are LGHNA and YSLEER. This CDR3 has 15 residues. Deletions cut 0 bases from V and 5 bases from J, with 11 bases between. The CDR3 loop is CASSQDLTIHNEQFF. CDR3 DNA: TGCGCCAGCAGCCAAGATCTAACTATACACAATGAGCAGTTCTTC.

The chain is built from TRBV7-9 and TRBJ2-3; weak D call: TRBD2 (6 bases). Deletions cut 2 bases from V and 2 bases from J, with 8 bases between. The CDR3 totals 14 residues. Germline-derived CDR1 and CDR2 are SEHNR and FQNEAQ (reference sequence). The CDR3: CASSLREITDTQYF. DNA of the CDR3: TGTGCCAGCAGCTTACGGGAGATCACAGATACGCAGTATTTT.

This clonotype was detected ten times or more. The chain links TRBV5-1 to TRBJ2-2; possibly TRBD1 for D (5 bases). There are 14 residues in the CDR3. Germline V gene data show CDR1 as SGHRS and CDR2 as YFSETQ. Trimming cost V 1 base and J 6 bases, with 10 bases left between them. The CDR3 coding sequence is TGCGCCAGCAGCTTGAACCAGGGTCCCGGGGAGCTGTTTTTT. It translates to CASSLNQGPGELFF.

This clonotype was observed a handful of times. The chain has TRBV10-1 and TRBJ2-5, with 7 bases aligning to TRBD2. V was clipped by 3 bases and J by 5 bases; unmatched bases: 9. CDR1 is WNHNN and CDR2 is SYGVQD in the germline V gene (reference sequence). The CDR3 covers 15 residues. CDR3 amino acids: CASSESLAGEETQYF. The CDR3 DNA reads as TGCGCCAGCAGTGAATCTTTGGCGGGAGAGGAGACCCAGTACTTC.

This clonotype appeared a few times. V is TRBV5-1 and J is TRBJ2-1; TRBD1 matches at 7 bases. V was pared by 3 bases and J by 7 bases, with 4 bases of the junction left unmatched. The germline CDR1 and CDR2 sequences are SGHRS and YFSETQ. The CDR3 covers 13 residues. The CDR3 region has the DNA TGCGCCAGCAGCTCAGGACAGGAGAATGAGCAGTTCTTC. Protein: CASSSGQENEQFF.

This clonotype was seen a handful of times. This chain connects TRBV4-1 to TRBJ1-2; D gene unclear. CDR3 length: 15 residues. CDR1 and CDR2 (germline): MGHRA, YSYEKL. V lost 1 base, J lost 4 bases, and 13 bases lay in between. CDR3 loop: CASSQVPLRGYGYTF. The CDR3 DNA is TGCGCCAGCAGCCAAGTTCCCCTCCGGGGCTATGGCTACACCTTC.

This clonotype has a handful of counts. The V and J genes are TRBV5-1 and TRBJ2-1, with TRBD2 identical over 11 bases. The J segment lost 0 bases and the V segment lost 4 bases, leaving 9 bases of the junction unmatched. In germline, CDR1 is SGHRS, CDR2 YFSETQ. The CDR3 totals 18 residues. The CDR3, as DNA: TGCGCCAGCAGCCCGGAAGGGACTAGCGGAACCTCCTACAATGAGCAGTTCTTC. The encoded protein is CASSPEGTSGTSYNEQFF. The whole variable domain, filled in from reference TRBV5-1 and TRBJ2-1, reads KAGVTQTPRYLIKTRGQQVTLSCSPISGHRSVSWYQQTPGQGLQFLFEYFSETQRNKGNFPGRFSGRQFSNSRSEMNVSTLELGDSALYLCASSPEGTSGTSYNEQFFGPGTRLTVL.

The rearrangement uses TRBV7-2 and TRBJ1-6; possible D gene TRBD1, 5 bases. From germline, CDR1 is SGHTA and CDR2 FQGNSA. The CDR3 totals 17 residues. V shed 5 bases and J shed 0 bases, with 14 bases lying between them. CDR3 loop: CASSLSGGVSYNSPLHF. The DNA of the CDR3 is TGTGCCAGCAGCCTTAGCGGGGGGGTCTCCTATAATTCACCCCTCCACTTT. Using reference TRBV7-2 and TRBJ1-6 for the parts outside the CDR3, the full variable domain is GAGVSQSPSNKVTEKGKDVELRCDPISGHTALYWYRQSLGQGLEFLIYFQGNSAPDKSGLPSDRFSAERTGGSVSTLTIQRTQQEDSAVYLCASSLSGGVSYNSPLHFGNGTRLTVT.

This clonotype was recorded a few times. The rearrangement joins TRBV7-3 to TRBJ2-1, with 7 bases aligning to TRBD2. Trimming removed 5 bases from V and 1 base from J; junction bases left unmatched: 14. CDR3 size: 18 residues. Germline values: CDR1 SGHTA, CDR2 FQGTGA. The CDR3 is CASSPRLARGGSYNEQFF. The CDR3 bases are TGTGCCAGCAGCCCCCGACTAGCTAGGGGAGGTTCCTACAATGAGCAGTTCTTC.

This clonotype was seen ten or more times. The V call is TRBV11-2, the J call TRBJ2-2; D unclear. The CDR3 totals 18 residues. V was shortened by 5 bases and J by 1 base, with 20 bases between the two germline ends. The germline V gene has CDR1 SGHAT and CDR2 FQNNGV. The CDR3 loop reads CASSRRDVSQRNTGELFF. CDR3 DNA: TGTGCCAGCAGCCGAAGGGATGTTTCCCAACGGAACACCGGGGAGCTGTTTTTT.

The rearrangement joins TRBV7-9 to TRBJ2-7, with a tentative D call TRBD2 (5 bases). The V gene's germline CDR1 is SEHNR and CDR2 FQNEAQ (reference sequence). Trimming took 11 bases from V and 6 from J, leaving 17 bases between them. The length of the CDR3 is 12 residues. The CDR3 sequence: CASAALGGEQYF. The CDR3, as DNA: TGTGCCTCGGCGGCCCTAGGAGGCGAGCAGTACTTC.

A few counts support this clonotype. V is TRBV7-9 and J is TRBJ1-1; the D gene is possibly TRBD1 (5 bases). Trimming took off 4 bases at V and 5 bases at J, with 14 bases between the two ends. Germline V gene data show CDR1 as SEHNR and CDR2 as FQNEAQ (reference sequence). The CDR3 contains 14 residues. The CDR3, as DNA: TGTGCCAGCAGCTCCCGGTGGGAGGGGACTGAAGCTTTCTTT. This gives the protein CASSSRWEGTEAFF.

This clonotype was observed a handful of times. The chain couples TRBV20-1 to TRBJ1-1; 8 bases fit TRBD1. Trimming took 2 bases from V and 1 from J; bases not matched to a gene: 3. CDR1 and CDR2 from the germline V gene are DFQATT and SNEGSKA (reference sequence). This CDR3 is 14 amino acids long. The CDR3 bases are TGCAGTGCTAGACCCGGGACAGGGAACACTGAAGCTTTCTTT. Translating it yields CSARPGTGNTEAFF.

The CDR3 coding sequence is TGTGCCAGCAGCTTACGGGACGGTGCCACAGATACGCAGTATTTT. It specifies CASSLRDGATDTQYF. This chain uses TRBV7-8 with TRBJ2-3; D assignment may be TRBD1 or TRBD2 (5 bases each). There are 15 residues in the CDR3. The ends were cut back, 2 bases at V and 2 bases at J, with 11 bases in the middle. Germline CDR1 SGHVS, CDR2 FQNEAQ. The full variable domain, with the rest looked up from reference TRBV7-8 and TRBJ2-3, is GAGVSQSPRYKVAKRGQDVALRCDPISGHVSLFWYQQALGQGPEFLTYFQNEAQLDKSGLPSDRFFAERPEGSVSTLKIQRTQQEDSAVYLCASSLRDGATDTQYFGPGTRLTVL.